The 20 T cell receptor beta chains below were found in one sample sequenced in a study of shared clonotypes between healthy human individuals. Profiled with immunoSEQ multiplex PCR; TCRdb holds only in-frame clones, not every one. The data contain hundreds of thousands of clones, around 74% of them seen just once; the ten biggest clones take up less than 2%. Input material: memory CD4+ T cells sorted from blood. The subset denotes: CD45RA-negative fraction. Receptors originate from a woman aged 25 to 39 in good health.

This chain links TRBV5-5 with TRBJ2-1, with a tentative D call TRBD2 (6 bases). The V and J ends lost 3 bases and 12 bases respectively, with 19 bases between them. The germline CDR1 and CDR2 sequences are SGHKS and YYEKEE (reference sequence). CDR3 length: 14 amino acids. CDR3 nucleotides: TGTGCCAGCAGCTCTCCCGGGACTCCCCTTGGGCAGTTCTTC. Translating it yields CASSSPGTPLGQFF.

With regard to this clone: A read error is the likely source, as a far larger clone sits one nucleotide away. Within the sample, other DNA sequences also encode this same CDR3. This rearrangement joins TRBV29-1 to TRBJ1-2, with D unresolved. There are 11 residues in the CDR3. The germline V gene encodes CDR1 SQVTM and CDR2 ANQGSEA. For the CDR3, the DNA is TGCAGTGTTGGGAGCAACTATGGCTACACCTTC. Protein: CSVGSNYGYTF.

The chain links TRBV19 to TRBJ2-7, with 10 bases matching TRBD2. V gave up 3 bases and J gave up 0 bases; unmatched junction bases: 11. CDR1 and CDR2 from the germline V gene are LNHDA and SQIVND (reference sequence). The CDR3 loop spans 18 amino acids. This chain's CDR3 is CASSMSIGLAEGSYEQYF. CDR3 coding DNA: TGTGCCAGTAGTATGTCTATAGGACTAGCGGAGGGCTCCTACGAGCAGTACTTC.

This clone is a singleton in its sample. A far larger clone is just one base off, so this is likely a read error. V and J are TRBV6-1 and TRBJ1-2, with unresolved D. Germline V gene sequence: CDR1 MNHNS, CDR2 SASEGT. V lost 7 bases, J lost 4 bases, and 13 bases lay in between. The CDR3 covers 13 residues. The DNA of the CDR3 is TGTGCCAGCAATCGCGAAGCCGCCTATGGCTACACCTTC. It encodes CASNREAAYGYTF.

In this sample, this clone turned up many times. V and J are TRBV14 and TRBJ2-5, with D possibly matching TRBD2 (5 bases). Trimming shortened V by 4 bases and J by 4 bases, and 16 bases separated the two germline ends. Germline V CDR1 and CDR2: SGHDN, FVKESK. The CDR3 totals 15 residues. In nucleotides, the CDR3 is TGTGCCAGCAGCCCACCGGGGTTTCGGGGAGAGACCCAGTACTTC. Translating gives CASSPPGFRGETQYF.

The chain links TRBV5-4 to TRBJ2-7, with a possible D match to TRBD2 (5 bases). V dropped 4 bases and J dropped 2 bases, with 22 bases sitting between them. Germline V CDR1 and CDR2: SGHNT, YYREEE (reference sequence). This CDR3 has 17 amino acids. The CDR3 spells CASSQDNPSSGTYEQYF. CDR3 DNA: TGTGCCAGCAGCCAAGACAATCCGTCGAGCGGCACCTACGAGCAGTACTTC. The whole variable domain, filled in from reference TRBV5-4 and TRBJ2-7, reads ETGVTQSPTHLIKTRGQQVTLRCSSQSGHNTVSWYQQALGQGPQFIFQYYREEENGRGNFPPRFSGLQFPNYSSELNVNALELDDSALYLCASSQDNPSSGTYEQYFGPGTRLTVT.

The CDR3 bases are TGTGCCAGCAGTTTACGCGGGGCGTTTGGGGACAGGGTGTTTAGTGTTTCTGGAAACACCATATATTTT. As protein: CASSLRGAFGDRVFSVSGNTIYF. This chain links TRBV28 with TRBJ1-3; TRBD1 agrees at 9 bases. The junction had 24 bases not matched to a gene; V was cut back by 2 bases and J by 1 base. The CDR3 has 23 residues. Germline CDR1 MDHEN, CDR2 SYDVKM.

As DNA, the CDR3 is TGTGCCAGCAGCGCAGGACTAAATGAGCAGTTCTTC. It is translated as CASSAGLNEQFF. The chain links TRBV7-9 to TRBJ2-1; D perhaps matches TRBD2 (6 bases). The CDR3 contains 12 residues. The germline V and J ends were trimmed by 5 bases and 7 bases, with 9 bases remaining between them. CDR1 and CDR2 (germline): SEHNR, FQNEAQ (reference sequence).

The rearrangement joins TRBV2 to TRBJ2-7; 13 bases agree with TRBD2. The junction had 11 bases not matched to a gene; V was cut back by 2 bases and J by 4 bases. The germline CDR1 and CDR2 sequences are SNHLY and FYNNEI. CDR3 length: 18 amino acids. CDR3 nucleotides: TGTGCCAGCAGTGAATGGGGCCCGTTACTAGCGGGAGGGTACGAGCAGTACTTC. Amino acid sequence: CASSEWGPLLAGGYEQYF.

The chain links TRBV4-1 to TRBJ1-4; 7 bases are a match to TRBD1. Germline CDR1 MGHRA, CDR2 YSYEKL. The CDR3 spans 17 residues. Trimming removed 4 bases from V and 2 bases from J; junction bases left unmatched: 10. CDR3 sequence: CASSRQGSARTNEKLFF. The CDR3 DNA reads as TGCGCCAGCAGCCGACAGGGATCCGCTCGCACTAATGAAAAACTGTTTTTT.

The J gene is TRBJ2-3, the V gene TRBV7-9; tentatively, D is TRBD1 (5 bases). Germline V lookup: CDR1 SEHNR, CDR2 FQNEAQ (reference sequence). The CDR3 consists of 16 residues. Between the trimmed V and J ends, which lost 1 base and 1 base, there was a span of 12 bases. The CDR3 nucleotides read TGTGCCAGCAGCTTAGGGACACCCGGCGGCACAGATACGCAGTATTTT. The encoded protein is CASSLGTPGGTDTQYF.

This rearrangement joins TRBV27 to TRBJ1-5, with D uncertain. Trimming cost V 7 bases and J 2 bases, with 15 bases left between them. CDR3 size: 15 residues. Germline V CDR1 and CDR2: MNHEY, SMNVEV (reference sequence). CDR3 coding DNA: TGTGCCAGCACCCACCTGCCGCTGGGCAATCAGCCCCAGCATTTT. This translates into CASTHLPLGNQPQHF.

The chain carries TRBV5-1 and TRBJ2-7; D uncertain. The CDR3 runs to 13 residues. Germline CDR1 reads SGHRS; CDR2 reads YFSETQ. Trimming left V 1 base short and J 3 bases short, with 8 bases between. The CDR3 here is CASSLIQNYEQYF. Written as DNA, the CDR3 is TGCGCCAGCAGCTTGATTCAGAACTACGAGCAGTACTTC. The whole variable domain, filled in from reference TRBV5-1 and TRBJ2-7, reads KAGVTQTPRYLIKTRGQQVTLSCSPISGHRSVSWYQQTPGQGLQFLFEYFSETQRNKGNFPGRFSGRQFSNSRSEMNVSTLELGDSALYLCASSLIQNYEQYFGPGTRLTVT.

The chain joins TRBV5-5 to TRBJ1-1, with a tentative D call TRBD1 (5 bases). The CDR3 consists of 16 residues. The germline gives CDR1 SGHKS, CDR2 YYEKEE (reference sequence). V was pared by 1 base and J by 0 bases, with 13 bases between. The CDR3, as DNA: TGTGCCAGCAGCTTGTCTCCGGGGGGAATGAACACTGAAGCTTTCTTT. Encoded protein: CASSLSPGGMNTEAFF.

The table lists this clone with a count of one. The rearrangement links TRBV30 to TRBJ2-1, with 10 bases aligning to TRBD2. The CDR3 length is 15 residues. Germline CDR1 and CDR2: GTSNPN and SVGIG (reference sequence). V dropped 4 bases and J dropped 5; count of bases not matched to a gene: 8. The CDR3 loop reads CAWTRPAGGHNEQFF. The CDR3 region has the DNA TGTGCCTGGACTCGACCAGCGGGAGGGCACAATGAGCAGTTCTTC.

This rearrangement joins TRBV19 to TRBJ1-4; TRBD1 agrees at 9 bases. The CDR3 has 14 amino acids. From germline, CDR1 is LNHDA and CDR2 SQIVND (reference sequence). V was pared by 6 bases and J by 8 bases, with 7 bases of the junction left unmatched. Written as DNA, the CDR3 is TGTGCCAGTAGGACCCCGGGACAGGGCGAAAAACTGTTTTTT. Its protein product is CASRTPGQGEKLFF. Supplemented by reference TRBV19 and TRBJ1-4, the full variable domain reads DGGITQSPKYLFRKEGQNVTLSCEQNLNHDAMYWYRQDPGQGLRLIYYSQIVNDFQKGDIAEGYSVSREKKESFPLTVTSAQKNPTAFYLCASRTPGQGEKLFFGSGTQLSVL.

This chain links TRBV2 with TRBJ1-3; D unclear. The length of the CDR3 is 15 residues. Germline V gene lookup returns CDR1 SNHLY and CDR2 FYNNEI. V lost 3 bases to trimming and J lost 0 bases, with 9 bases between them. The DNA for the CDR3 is TGTGCCAGCAGTGAGAACAGCCACTCTGGAAACACCATATATTTT. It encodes CASSENSHSGNTIYF.

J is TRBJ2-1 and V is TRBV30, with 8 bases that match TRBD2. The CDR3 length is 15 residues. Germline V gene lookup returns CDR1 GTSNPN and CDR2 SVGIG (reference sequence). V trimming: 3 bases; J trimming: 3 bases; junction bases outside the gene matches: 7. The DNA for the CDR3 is TGTGCCTGGAGAACCATAGCGGGACACTACAATGAGCAGTTCTTC. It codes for CAWRTIAGHYNEQFF.

The CDR3: CASRPGQGNTEAFF. CDR3 nucleotides: TGTGCCAGCAGGCCGGGACAGGGAAACACTGAAGCTTTCTTT. The rearrangement links TRBV6-5 to TRBJ1-1, with 9 bases matching TRBD1. The CDR3 contains 14 residues. In germline, CDR1 is MNHEY, CDR2 SVGAGI. With V trimmed by 6 bases and J by 2 bases, 4 bases remained unmatched.

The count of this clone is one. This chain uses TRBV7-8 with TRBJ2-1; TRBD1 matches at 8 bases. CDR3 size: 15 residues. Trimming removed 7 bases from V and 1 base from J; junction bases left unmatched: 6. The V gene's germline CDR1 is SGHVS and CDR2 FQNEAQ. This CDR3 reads CASNPGQGSYNEQFF. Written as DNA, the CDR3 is TGTGCCAGCAACCCAGGACAGGGTTCCTACAATGAGCAGTTCTTC.